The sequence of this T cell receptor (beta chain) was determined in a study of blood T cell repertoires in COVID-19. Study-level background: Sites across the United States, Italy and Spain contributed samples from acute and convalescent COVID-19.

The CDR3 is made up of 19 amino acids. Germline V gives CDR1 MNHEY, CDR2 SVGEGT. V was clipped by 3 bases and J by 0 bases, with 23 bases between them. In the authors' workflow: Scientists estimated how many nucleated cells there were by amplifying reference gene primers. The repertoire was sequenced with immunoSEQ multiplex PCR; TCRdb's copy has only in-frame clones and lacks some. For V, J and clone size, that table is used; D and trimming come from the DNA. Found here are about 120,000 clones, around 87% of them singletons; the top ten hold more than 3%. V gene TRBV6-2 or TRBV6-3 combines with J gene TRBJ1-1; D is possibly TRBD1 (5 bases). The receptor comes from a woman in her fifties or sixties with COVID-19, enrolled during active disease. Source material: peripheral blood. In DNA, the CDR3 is TGTGCCAGCAGTTATGGGCAGGGAATACGCCTTATCATGAACACTGAAGCTTTCTTT. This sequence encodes CASSYGQGIRLIMNTEAFF.